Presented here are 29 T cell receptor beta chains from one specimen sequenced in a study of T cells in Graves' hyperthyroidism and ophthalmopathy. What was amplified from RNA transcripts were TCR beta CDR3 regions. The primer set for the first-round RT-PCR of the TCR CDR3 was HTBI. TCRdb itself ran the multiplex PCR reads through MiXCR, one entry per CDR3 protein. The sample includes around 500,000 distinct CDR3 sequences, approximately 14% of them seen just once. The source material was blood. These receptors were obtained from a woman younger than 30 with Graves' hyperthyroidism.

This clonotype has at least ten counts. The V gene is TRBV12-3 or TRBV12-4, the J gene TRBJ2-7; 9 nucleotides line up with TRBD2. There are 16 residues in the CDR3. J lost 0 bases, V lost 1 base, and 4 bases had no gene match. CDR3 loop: CASSLEELAGSYEQYF. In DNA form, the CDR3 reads TGTGCCAGCAGTTTAGAAGAACTAGCGGGCTCCTACGAGCAGTACTTC.

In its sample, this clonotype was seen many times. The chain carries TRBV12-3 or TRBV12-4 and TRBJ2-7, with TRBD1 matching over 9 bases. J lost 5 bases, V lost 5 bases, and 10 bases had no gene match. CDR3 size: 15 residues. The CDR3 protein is CASSPTGGVSHEQYF. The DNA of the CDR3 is TGTGCCAGCAGTCCTACAGGGGGCGTGAGCCACGAGCAGTACTTC.

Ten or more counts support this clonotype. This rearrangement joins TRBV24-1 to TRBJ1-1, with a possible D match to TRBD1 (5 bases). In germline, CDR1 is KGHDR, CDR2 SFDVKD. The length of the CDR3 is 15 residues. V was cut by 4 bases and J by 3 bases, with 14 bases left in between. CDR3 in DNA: TGTGCCACCAGTGACTCGGGACGGCACGACACTGAAGCTTTCTTT. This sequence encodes CATSDSGRHDTEAFF.

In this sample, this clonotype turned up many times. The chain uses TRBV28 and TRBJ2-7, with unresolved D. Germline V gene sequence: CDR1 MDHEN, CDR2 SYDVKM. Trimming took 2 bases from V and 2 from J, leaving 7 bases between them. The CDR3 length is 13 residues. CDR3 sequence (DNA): TGTGCCAGCAGTTTAGTAGGCCCCTACGAGCAGTACTTC. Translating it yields CASSLVGPYEQYF.

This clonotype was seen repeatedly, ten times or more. CDR3 sequence: CASSQAGGTDYGYTF. The CDR3, as DNA: TGTGCCAGCAGCCAAGCTGGTGGGACAGACTATGGCTACACCTTC. The V gene is TRBV3-1, the J gene TRBJ1-2; 7 bases align to TRBD1. The CDR3 is 15 residues long. With 1 base clipped from V and 3 bases from J, the junction kept 5 bases outside the gene matches. Germline V gene lookup returns CDR1 LGHDT and CDR2 YNNKEL (reference sequence).

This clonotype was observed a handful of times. CDR3 sequence (DNA): TGTGCCAGCAGCGGCTTGACCTCCCAGACAGATACGCAGTATTTT. Its protein is CASSGLTSQTDTQYF. The genes are TRBV9 and TRBJ2-3, with unresolved D. The CDR3 spans 15 residues. Trimming took off 3 bases at V and 3 bases at J, with 14 bases between the two ends. The germline V gene has CDR1 SGDLS and CDR2 YYNGEE.

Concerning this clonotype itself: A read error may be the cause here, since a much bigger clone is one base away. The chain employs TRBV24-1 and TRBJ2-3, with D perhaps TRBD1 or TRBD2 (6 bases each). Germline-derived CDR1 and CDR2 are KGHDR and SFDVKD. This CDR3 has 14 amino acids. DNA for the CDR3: TGTGCCATCAGTGGTTCTGGGGGGCTCGATACGCAGTATTTT. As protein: CAISGSGGLDTQYF.

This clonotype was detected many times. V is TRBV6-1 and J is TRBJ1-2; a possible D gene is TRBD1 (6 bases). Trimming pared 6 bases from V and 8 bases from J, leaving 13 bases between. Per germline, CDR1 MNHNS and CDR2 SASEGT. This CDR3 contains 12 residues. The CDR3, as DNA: TGTGCCAGCAGGGTCGGGACAAACGGCTACACCTTC. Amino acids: CASRVGTNGYTF.

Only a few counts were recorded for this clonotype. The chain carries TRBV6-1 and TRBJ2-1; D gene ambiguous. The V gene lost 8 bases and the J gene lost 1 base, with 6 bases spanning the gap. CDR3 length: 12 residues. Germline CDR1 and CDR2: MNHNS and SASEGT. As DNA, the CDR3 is TGTGCCAGCCTCGAATCCTACAATGAGCAGTTCTTC. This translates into CASLESYNEQFF.

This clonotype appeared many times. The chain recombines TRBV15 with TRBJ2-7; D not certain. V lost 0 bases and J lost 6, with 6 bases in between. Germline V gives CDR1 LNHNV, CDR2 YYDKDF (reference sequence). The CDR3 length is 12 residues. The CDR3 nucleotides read TGTGCCACCAGCAGAGATTGGGGCGAGCAGTACTTC. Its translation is CATSRDWGEQYF.

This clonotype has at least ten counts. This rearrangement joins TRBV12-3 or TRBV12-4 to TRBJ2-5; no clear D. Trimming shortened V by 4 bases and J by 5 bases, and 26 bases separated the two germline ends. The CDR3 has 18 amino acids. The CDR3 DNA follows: TGTGCCAGCAGTTCCTCCATTTACTCGACTGGGGATAGGGAGACCCAGTACTTC. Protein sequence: CASSSSIYSTGDRETQYF.

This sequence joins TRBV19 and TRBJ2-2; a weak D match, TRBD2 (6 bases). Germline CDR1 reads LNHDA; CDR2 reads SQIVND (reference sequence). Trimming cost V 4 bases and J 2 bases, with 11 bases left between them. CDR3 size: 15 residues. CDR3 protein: CASSSGTLNTGELFF. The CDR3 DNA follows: TGTGCCAGTAGTAGCGGGACTTTAAACACCGGGGAGCTGTTTTTT. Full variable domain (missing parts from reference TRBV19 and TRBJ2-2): DGGITQSPKYLFRKEGQNVTLSCEQNLNHDAMYWYRQDPGQGLRLIYYSQIVNDFQKGDIAEGYSVSREKKESFPLTVTSAQKNPTAFYLCASSSGTLNTGELFFGEGSRLTVL.

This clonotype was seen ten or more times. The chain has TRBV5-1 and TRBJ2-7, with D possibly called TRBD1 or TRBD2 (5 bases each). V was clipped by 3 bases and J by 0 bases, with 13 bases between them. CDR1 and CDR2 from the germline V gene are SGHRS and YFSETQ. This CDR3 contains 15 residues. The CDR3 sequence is CASSSRDHDSYEQYF. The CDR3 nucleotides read TGCGCCAGCAGCTCTCGGGACCACGACTCCTACGAGCAGTACTTC.

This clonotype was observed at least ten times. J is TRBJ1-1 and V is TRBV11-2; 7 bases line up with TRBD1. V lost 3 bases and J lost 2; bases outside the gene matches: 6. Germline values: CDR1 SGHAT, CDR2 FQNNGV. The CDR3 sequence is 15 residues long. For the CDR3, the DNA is TGTGCCAGCAGCTTGGGACAGACTACTAACACTGAAGCTTTCTTT. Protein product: CASSLGQTTNTEAFF.

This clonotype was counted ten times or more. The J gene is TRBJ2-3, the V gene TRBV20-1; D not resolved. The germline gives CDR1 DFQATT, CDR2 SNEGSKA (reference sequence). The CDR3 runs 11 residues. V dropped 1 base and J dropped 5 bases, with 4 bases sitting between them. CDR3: CSARALDTQYF. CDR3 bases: TGCAGTGCTAGAGCATTAGATACGCAGTATTTT.

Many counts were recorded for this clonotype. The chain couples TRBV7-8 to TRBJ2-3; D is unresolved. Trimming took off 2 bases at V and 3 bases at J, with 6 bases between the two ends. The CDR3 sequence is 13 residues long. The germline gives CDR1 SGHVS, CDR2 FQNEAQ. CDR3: CASSLFGTDTQYF. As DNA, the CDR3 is TGTGCCAGCAGCTTATTTGGGACAGATACGCAGTATTTT.

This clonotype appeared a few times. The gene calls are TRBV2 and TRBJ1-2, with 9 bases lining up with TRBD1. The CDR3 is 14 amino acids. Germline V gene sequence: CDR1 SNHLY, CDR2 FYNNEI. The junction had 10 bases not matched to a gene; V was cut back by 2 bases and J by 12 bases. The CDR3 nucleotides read TGTGCCAGCAGTGAAACCCTCGGGGACAGGGTGGACACCTTC. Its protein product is CASSETLGDRVDTF.

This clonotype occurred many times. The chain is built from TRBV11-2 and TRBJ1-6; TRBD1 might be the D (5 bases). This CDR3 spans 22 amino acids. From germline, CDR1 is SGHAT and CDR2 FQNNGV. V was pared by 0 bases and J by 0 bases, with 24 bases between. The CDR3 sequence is CASSLDSPWRGARVSYNSPLHF. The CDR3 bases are TGTGCCAGCAGCTTAGATTCCCCTTGGAGAGGGGCGCGTGTCTCCTATAATTCACCCCTCCACTTT.

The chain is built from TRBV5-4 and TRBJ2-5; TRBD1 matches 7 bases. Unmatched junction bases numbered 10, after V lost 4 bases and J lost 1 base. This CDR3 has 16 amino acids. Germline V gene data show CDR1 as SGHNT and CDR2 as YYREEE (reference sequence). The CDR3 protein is CASSPSGTVIQETQYF. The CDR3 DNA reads TGTGCCAGCAGCCCGTCCGGGACAGTGATCCAAGAGACCCAGTACTTC. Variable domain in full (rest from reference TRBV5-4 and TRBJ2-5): ETGVTQSPTHLIKTRGQQVTLRCSSQSGHNTVSWYQQALGQGPQFIFQYYREEENGRGNFPPRFSGLQFPNYSSELNVNALELDDSALYLCASSPSGTVIQETQYFGPGTRLLVL.

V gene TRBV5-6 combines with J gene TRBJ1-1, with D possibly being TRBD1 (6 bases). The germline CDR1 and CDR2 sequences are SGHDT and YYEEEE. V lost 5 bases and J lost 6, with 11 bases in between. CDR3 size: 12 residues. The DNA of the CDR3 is TGTGCCAGCAGGAGGGGGGCCGCTGAAGCTTTCTTT. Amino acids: CASRRGAAEAFF.

The CDR3 region is CASSGTGALGYTF. Here the CDR3 DNA reads TGTGCCAGCAGTGGGACAGGGGCCTTAGGCTACACCTTC. The rearrangement joins TRBV2 to TRBJ1-2; 9 nucleotides line up with TRBD1. Germline values: CDR1 SNHLY, CDR2 FYNNEI. Trimming removed 4 bases from V and 8 bases from J; junction bases left unmatched: 5. The CDR3 totals 13 residues.

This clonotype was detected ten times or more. The CDR3: CASSLSLQGEGYTF. CDR3 bases: TGTGCCAGCAGTTTATCGTTACAGGGGGAAGGCTACACCTTC. The genes are TRBV27 and TRBJ1-2; 8 bases map to TRBD1. Germline lookup yields CDR1 MNHEY and CDR2 SMNVEV (reference sequence). This CDR3 spans 14 amino acids. Trimming at V came to 0 bases and at J to 8 bases, leaving 5 bases not matched to a gene.

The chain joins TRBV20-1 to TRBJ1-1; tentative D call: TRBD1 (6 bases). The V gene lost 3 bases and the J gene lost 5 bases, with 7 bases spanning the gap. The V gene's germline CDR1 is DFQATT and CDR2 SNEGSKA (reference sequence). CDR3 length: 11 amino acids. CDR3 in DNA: TGCAGTGCTAGTGGACAGACTGAAGCTTTCTTT. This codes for CSASGQTEAFF.

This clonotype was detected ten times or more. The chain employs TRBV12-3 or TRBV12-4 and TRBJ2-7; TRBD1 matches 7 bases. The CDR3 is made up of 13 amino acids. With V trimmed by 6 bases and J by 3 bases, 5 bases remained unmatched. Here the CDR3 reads CASRSGGIYEQYF. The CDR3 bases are TGTGCCAGCAGATCAGGGGGTATCTACGAGCAGTACTTC.

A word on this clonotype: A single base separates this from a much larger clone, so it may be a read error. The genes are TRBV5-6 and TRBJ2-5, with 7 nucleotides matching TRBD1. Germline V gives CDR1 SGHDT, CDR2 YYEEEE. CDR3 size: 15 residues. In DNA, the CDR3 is TGTACCAGCGCTTGGACAGGTCGAGTGCAAGAGACCCAGTACTTC. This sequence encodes CTSAWTGRVQETQYF.

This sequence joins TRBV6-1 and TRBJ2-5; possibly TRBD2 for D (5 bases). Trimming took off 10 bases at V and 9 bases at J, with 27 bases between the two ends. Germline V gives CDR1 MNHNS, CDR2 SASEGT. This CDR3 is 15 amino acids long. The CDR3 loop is CATNLDFYGLEAQYF. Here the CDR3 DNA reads TGTGCCACCAACCTTGACTTCTACGGTTTGGAGGCCCAGTACTTC.

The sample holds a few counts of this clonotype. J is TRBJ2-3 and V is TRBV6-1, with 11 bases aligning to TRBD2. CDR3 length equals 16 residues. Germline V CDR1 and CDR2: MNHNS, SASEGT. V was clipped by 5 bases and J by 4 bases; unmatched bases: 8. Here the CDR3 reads CASSPIAGGPADTQYF. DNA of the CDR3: TGTGCCAGCAGTCCCATAGCGGGAGGGCCGGCAGATACGCAGTATTTT.

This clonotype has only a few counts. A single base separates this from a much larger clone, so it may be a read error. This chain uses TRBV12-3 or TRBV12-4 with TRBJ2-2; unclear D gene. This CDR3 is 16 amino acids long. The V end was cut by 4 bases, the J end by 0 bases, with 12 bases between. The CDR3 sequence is CASSWTTVANTGELFF. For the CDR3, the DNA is TGTGCCAGCAGTTGGACCACTGTAGCGAACACCGGGGAGCTGTTTTTT.

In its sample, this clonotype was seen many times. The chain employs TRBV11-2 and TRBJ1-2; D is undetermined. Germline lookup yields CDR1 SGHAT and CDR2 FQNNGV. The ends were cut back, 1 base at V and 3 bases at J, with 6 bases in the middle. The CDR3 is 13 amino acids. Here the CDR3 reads CASSLGADYGYTF. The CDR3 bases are TGTGCCAGCAGCTTAGGGGCGGACTATGGCTACACCTTC.